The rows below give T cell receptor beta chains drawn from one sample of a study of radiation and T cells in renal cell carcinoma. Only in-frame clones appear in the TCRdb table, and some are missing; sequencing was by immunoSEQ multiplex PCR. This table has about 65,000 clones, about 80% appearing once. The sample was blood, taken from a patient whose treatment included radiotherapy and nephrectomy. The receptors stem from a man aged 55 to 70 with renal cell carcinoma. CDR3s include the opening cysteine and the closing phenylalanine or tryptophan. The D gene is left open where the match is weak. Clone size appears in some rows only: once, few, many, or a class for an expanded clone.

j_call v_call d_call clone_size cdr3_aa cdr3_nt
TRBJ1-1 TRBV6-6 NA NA CASSPGTEAFF TGTGCCAGCAGTCCGGGAACTGAAGCTTTCTTT
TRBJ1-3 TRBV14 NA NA CASSQDYEASGNTIYF TGTGCCAGCAGCCAAGATTACGAGGCCTCAGGAAACACCATATATTTT
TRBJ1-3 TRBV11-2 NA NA CASSPSYDSHSGNTIYF TGTGCCAGCAGCCCGAGCTACGACAGCCACTCTGGAAACACCATATATTTT
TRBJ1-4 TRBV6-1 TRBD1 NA CASSEEGQGLTVNEKLFF TGTGCCAGCAGTGAGGAGGGACAGGGTCTTACCGTGAATGAAAAACTGTTTTTT
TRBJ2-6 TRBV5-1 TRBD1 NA CASSADRTGSGANVLTF TGCGCCAGCAGCGCGGACAGGACTGGGTCTGGGGCCAACGTCCTGACTTTC
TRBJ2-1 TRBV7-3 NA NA CASSLGTSVAYNEQFF TGTGCCAGCAGCTTAGGGACGTCGGTTGCCTACAATGAGCAGTTCTTC
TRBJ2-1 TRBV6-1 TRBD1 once CASRGDSYNEQFF TGTGCCAGCAGAGGGGACAGCTACAATGAGCAGTTCTTC
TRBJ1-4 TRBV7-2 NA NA CASSPSRAQEKLFF TGTGCCAGCAGCCCGAGCAGGGCTCAAGAAAAACTGTTTTTT
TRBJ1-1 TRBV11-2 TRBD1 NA CASSSGYRGRETEAFF TGTGCCAGCAGCTCGGGGTACAGGGGGCGGGAGACTGAAGCTTTCTTT
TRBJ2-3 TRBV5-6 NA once CASSWGLKLVNTDTQYF TGTGCCAGCAGCTGGGGATTGAAGCTTGTGAACACAGATACGCAGTATTTT
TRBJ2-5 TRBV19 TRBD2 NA CASSIGTSGGTPIDTQYF TGTGCCAGTAGTATAGGGACTAGCGGGGGGACCCCGATTGATACCCAGTACTTC
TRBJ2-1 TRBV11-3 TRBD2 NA CASSLAGGIYNEQFF TGTGCCAGCAGCTTGGCGGGAGGTATCTACAATGAGCAGTTCTTC
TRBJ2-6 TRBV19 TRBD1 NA CASSIVRGQGAPGANVLTF TGTGCCAGTAGTATAGTCCGGGGACAGGGGGCGCCTGGGGCCAACGTCCTGACTTTC
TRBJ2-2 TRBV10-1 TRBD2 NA CASSPSGGASGELFF TGCGCCAGTAGCCCTAGCGGGGGGGCCTCCGGGGAGCTGTTTTTT
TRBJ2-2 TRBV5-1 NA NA CASSFTTGELFF TGCGCCAGCAGCTTTACCACCGGGGAGCTGTTTTTT
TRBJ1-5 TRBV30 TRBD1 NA CAYSQGGNSNQPQHF TGTGCCTATTCACAGGGGGGAAATAGCAATCAGCCCCAGCATTTT
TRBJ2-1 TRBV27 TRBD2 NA CASNILAGNSYNEQFF TGTGCCAGCAACATACTAGCGGGGAACTCCTACAATGAGCAGTTCTTC
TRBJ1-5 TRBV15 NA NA CATSRDWQPQHF TGTGCCACCAGCAGAGATTGGCAGCCCCAGCATTTT
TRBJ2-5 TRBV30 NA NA CAWTGLQETQYF TGTGCCTGGACGGGACTCCAAGAGACCCAGTACTTC
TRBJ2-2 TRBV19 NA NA CASSMGGGSTRELFF TGTGCCAGTAGTATGGGGGGCGGCTCTACCAGGGAGCTGTTTTTT
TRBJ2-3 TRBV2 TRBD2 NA CASSVGIGTRSTDTQYF TGTGCCAGCAGTGTGGGGATTGGGACTAGGAGCACAGATACGCAGTATTTT
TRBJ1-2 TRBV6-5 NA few CASSYVGFYGYTF TGTGCCAGCAGTTACGTGGGATTCTATGGCTACACCTTC
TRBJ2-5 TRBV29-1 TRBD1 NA CSVDDREETQYF TGCAGCGTTGACGACAGGGAAGAGACCCAGTACTTC
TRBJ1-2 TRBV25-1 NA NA CASSDSGNGYTF TGTGCCAGCAGTGACTCAGGGAATGGCTACACCTTC
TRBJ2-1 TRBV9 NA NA CASSVGSYNEQFF TGTGCCAGCAGCGTCGGGTCCTACAATGAGCAGTTCTTC
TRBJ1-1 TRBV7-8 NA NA CASSLDRNTEAFF TGTGCCAGCAGCTTAGACCGGAACACTGAAGCTTTCTTT
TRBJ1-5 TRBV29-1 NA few CSVVQGKDQPQHF TGCAGCGTTGTACAGGGTAAAGATCAGCCCCAGCATTTT
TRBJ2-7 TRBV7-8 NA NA CASSADNYEQYF TGTGCCAGCAGCGCCGACAACTACGAGCAGTACTTC
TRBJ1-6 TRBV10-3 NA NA CAISDGNLDPPLHF TGTGCCATCAGTGACGGAAACCTGGATCCACCCCTCCACTTT
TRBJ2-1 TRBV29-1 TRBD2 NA CSLTSGEGSIIEQFF TGCAGCTTGACTAGCGGGGAAGGGAGTATTATTGAGCAGTTCTTC
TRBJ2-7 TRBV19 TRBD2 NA CASSPLAGVPYEQYF TGTGCCAGTAGTCCCCTAGCGGGGGTACCCTACGAGCAGTACTTC
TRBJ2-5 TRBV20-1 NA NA CSAKHQETQYF TGCAGTGCTAAACACCAAGAGACCCAGTACTTC
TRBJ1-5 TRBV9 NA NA CASSVAENQPQHF TGTGCCAGCAGCGTAGCAGAAAATCAGCCCCAGCATTTT
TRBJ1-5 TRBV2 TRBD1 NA CASTAVTGGRGNQPQHF TGTGCCAGCACGGCTGTCACAGGGGGAAGGGGCAATCAGCCCCAGCATTTT
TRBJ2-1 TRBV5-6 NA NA CASSLAWGTLPNEQFF TGTGCCAGCAGCTTGGCCTGGGGGACTCTCCCCAATGAGCAGTTCTTC
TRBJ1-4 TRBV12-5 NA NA CASGLDRNEKLFF TGTGCTAGTGGTTTGGACAGAAATGAAAAACTGTTTTTT
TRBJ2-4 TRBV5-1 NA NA CASSSSRGDDIQYF TGCGCCAGCAGCTCAAGCAGGGGAGATGACATTCAGTACTTC
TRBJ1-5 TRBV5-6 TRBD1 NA CASSRTGRDQPQHF TGTGCCAGCAGCCGGACAGGGCGGGATCAGCCCCAGCATTTT
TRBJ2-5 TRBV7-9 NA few CASSLGRGFETQYF TGTGCCAGCAGCTTAGGCCGGGGGTTCGAGACCCAGTACTTC
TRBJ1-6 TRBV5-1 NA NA CASSRGGPESPLHF TGCGCCAGCAGCCGGGGGGGGCCGGAATCACCCCTCCACTTT
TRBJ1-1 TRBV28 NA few CASSLRGYRNTEAFF TGTGCCAGCAGTTTGAGGGGTTATCGGAACACTGAAGCTTTCTTT
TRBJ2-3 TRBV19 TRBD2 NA CASGLAGRADTQYF TGTGCCAGCGGACTAGCGGGACGGGCAGATACGCAGTATTTT
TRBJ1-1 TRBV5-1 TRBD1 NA CASSSLETGGHTEAFF TGCGCCAGCAGCTCCTTGGAGACAGGGGGCCACACTGAAGCTTTCTTT
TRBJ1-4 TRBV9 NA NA CASSVRPGEKLFF TGTGCCAGCAGCGTACGACCCGGGGAAAAACTGTTTTTT
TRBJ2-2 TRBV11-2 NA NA CASSLRGRTGELFF TGTGCCAGCAGCTTACGGGGACGGACCGGGGAGCTGTTTTTT
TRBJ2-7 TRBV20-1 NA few CSAGRAYEQYF TGCAGTGCCGGAAGGGCCTACGAGCAGTACTTC
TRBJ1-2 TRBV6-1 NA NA CASSEASGDGYTF TGTGCCAGCAGTGAAGCGTCAGGGGATGGCTACACCTTC
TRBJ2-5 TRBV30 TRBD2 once CAWSYPGLRGGTQYF TGTGCCTGGAGTTACCCCGGACTCCGGGGGGGGACCCAGTACTTC
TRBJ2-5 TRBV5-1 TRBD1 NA CASSLGSGGWETQYF TGCGCCAGCAGCTTGGGCTCAGGGGGCTGGGAGACCCAGTACTTC
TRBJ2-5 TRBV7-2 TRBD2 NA CASSAGSSGGARETQYF TGTGCCAGCAGCGCCGGGAGTAGCGGGGGGGCCCGAGAGACCCAGTACTTC
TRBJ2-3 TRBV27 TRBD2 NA CASSSTSASTDTQYF TGTGCCAGCAGTTCCACTAGCGCCAGCACAGATACGCAGTATTTT
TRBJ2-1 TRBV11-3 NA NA CASSSLSGTGEQFF TGTGCCAGCAGCTCCCTTAGCGGGACAGGTGAGCAGTTCTTC
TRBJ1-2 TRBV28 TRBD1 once CASILDREIPMTF TGTGCCAGCATCCTCGACAGGGAGATTCCCATGACCTTC
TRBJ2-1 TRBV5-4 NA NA CASSFSSGISYNEQFF TGTGCCAGCAGCTTCTCCAGCGGCATTAGCTACAATGAGCAGTTCTTC
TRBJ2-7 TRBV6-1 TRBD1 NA CASVRAGGIYEQYF TGTGCCAGCGTCCGTGCAGGGGGCATCTACGAGCAGTACTTC
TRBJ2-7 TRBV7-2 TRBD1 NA CASRLGTGSYEQYF TGTGCCAGCAGGCTCGGGACAGGATCCTACGAGCAGTACTTC
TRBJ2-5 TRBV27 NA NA CASSLQGETQYF TGTGCCAGCAGTTTACAAGGGGAGACCCAGTACTTC
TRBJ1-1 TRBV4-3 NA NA CASSQDHMNTEAFF TGCGCCAGCAGCCAGGACCACATGAACACTGAAGCTTTCTTT
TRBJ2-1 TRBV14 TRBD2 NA CASSHLSRTSGRDEQFF TGTGCCAGCAGCCACCTATCAAGGACTAGCGGGAGGGATGAGCAGTTCTTC
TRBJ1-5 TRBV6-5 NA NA CASRLDSNQPQHF TGTGCCAGCAGGTTGGACAGCAATCAGCCCCAGCATTTT